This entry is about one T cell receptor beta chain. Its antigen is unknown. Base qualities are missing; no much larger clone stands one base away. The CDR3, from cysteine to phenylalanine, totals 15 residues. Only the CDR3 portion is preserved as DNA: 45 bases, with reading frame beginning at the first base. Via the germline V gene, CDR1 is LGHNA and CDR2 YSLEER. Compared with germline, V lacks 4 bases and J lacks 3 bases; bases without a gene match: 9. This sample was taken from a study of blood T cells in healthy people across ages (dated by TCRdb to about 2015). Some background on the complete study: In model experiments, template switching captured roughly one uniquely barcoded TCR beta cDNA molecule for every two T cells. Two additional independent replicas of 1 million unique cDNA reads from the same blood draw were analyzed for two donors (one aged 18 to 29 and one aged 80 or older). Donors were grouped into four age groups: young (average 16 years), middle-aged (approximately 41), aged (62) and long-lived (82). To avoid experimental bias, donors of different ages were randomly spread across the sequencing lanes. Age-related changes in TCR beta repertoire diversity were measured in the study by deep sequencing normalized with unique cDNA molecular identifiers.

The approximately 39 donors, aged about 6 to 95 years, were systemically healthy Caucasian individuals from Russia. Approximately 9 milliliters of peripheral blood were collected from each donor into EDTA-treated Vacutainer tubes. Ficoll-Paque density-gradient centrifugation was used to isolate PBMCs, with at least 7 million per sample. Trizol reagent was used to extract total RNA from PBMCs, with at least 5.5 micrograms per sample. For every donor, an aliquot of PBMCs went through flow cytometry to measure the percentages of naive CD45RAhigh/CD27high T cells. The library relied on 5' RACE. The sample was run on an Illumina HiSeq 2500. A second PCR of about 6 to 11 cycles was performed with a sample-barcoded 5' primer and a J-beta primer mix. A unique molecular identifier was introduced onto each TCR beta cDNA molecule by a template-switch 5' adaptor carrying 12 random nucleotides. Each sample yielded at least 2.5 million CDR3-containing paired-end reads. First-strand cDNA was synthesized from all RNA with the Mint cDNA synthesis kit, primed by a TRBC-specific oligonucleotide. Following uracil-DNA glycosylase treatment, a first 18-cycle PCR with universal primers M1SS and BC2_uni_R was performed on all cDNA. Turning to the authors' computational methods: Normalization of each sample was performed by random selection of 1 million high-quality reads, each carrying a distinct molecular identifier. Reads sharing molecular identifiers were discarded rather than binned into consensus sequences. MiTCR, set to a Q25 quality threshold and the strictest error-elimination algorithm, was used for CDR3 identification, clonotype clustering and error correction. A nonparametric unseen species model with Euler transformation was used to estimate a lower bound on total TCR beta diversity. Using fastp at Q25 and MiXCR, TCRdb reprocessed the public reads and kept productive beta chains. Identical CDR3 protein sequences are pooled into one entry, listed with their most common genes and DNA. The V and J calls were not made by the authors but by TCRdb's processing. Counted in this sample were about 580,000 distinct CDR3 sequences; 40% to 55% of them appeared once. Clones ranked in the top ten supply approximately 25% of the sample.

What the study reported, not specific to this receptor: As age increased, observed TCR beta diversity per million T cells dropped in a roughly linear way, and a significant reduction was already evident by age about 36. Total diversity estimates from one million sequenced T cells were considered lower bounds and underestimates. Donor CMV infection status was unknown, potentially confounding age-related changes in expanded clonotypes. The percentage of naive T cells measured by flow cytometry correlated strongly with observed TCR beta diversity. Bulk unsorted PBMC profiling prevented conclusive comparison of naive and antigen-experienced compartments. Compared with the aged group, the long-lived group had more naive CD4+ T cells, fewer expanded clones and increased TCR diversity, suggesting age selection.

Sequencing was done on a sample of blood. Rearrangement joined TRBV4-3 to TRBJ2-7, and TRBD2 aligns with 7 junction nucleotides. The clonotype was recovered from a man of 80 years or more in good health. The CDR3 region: CASSPTYRGGYEQYF. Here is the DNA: TGCGCCAGCAGCCCAACCTACCGCGGGGGCTACGAGCAGTACTTC.